The 25 T cell receptor beta chains presented below share a single source sample, sequenced in a study of identical twins. TCRdb re-analysed the 5' RACE reads in MiXCR, keeping a single row per CDR3 protein. The data show 400,000 to 550,000 distinct CDR3 sequences, 13% to 15% seen once. The sample was also linked to a second study, of yellow fever vaccine responses in identical twins.

The sequenced material came from CD4+ T cells sorted from blood. The source is a woman aged 18 to 35 in good health.

This clonotype was found many times. The V call is TRBV7-2, the J call TRBJ2-3, with D hard to call. The V end lost 5 bases, the J end lost 0 bases, and 6 bases lay between the germline ends. The CDR3 is 13 residues long. Germline loops: CDR1 SGHTA, CDR2 FQGNSA. DNA for the CDR3: TGTGCCAGCAGCCGAGTTAGCACAGATACGCAGTATTTT. It is translated as CASSRVSTDTQYF.

The rearrangement links TRBV9 to TRBJ2-1; 8 bases map to TRBD1. V shed 0 bases and J 5 bases; nucleotides not matched to a gene: 13. Germline V gives CDR1 SGDLS, CDR2 YYNGEE. The CDR3 covers 18 residues. The CDR3 sequence: CASSVGGFFQGADNEQFF. CDR3 coding DNA: TGTGCCAGCAGCGTAGGAGGTTTTTTCCAGGGGGCTGACAATGAGCAGTTCTTC.

This clonotype was observed a few times. The rearrangement joins TRBV2 to TRBJ2-1; 12 bases line up with TRBD2. CDR1 is SNHLY, CDR2 FYNNEI, per germline. This CDR3 region has 15 residues. The ends lost 8 bases at V and 4 bases at J; junction bases unmatched: 6. CDR3 protein: CASGPGTSGYNEQFF. For the CDR3, the DNA is TGTGCCAGCGGCCCCGGGACTAGCGGGTACAATGAGCAGTTCTTC.

The J gene is TRBJ2-3, the V gene TRBV20-1; 11 bases are shared with TRBD2. The CDR3 covers 14 residues. V gave up 6 bases and J gave up 3 bases; unmatched junction bases: 5. Germline loops: CDR1 DFQATT, CDR2 SNEGSKA (reference sequence). Written as DNA, the CDR3 is TGCAGTGCCCCGACTAGCGGGAAAACAGATACGCAGTATTTT. Encoded protein: CSAPTSGKTDTQYF.

This chain connects TRBV6-2 or TRBV6-3 to TRBJ2-2; the match to TRBD1 covers 9 bases. The germline V gene encodes CDR1 MNHEY and CDR2 SVGEGT. The CDR3 is made up of 15 amino acids. V was clipped by 4 bases and J by 3 bases; unmatched bases: 3. CDR3 sequence reads: CASSLQGAYTGELFF. In DNA, the CDR3 is TGTGCCAGCAGTTTACAGGGGGCTTACACCGGGGAGCTGTTTTTT.

This clonotype was detected many times. The rearrangement joins TRBV7-2 to TRBJ2-3; 13 bases are a match to TRBD2. The V gene's germline CDR1 is SGHTA and CDR2 FQGNSA. There are 16 residues in the CDR3. Trimming cost V 5 bases and J 4 bases; bases outside gene matches: 6. CDR3 in amino acids: CASSPRTSGSADTQYF. CDR3 DNA: TGTGCCAGCAGCCCTCGGACTAGCGGGAGCGCAGATACGCAGTATTTT. Using reference TRBV7-2 and TRBJ2-3 for the parts outside the CDR3, the full variable domain is GAGVSQSPSNKVTEKGKDVELRCDPISGHTALYWYRQSLGQGLEFLIYFQGNSAPDKSGLPSDRFSAERTGGSVSTLTIQRTQQEDSAVYLCASSPRTSGSADTQYFGPGTRLTVL.

J is TRBJ2-7 and V is TRBV5-1; D tentatively reads TRBD1 or TRBD2 (5 bases each). Trimming cost V 0 bases and J 0 bases, with 16 bases left between them. The germline gives CDR1 SGHRS, CDR2 YFSETQ. The CDR3 has 17 amino acids. The DNA for the CDR3 is TGCGCCAGCAGCTTGGGCCCGGGACCTTTGGGCTCCTACGAGCAGTACTTC. Its protein product is CASSLGPGPLGSYEQYF.

This clonotype appeared many times. This chain connects TRBV5-4 to TRBJ2-5, with no clear D. Looked up from germline, CDR1 is SGHNT and CDR2 is YYREEE (reference sequence). The CDR3 extends over 14 amino acids. V lost 0 bases and J lost 7, with 13 bases in between. CDR3 bases: TGTGCCAGCAGCTTGGAAAGGAGTTCGGGGACCCAGTACTTC. This sequence encodes CASSLERSSGTQYF.

This clonotype was seen more than once but under ten times. The chain combines TRBV28 with TRBJ1-5, with D uncertain. The CDR3 has 15 amino acids. Trimming took 3 bases from V and 6 from J, leaving 15 bases between them. In germline, CDR1 is MDHEN, CDR2 SYDVKM. This CDR3 is CASSLQGKKSQPQHF. CDR3 sequence (DNA): TGTGCCAGCAGTTTGCAAGGGAAGAAAAGTCAGCCCCAGCATTTT. The full variable domain, its missing parts supplied by reference TRBV28 and TRBJ1-5, is DVKVTQSSRYLVKRTGEKVFLECVQDMDHENMFWYRQDPGLGLRLIYFSYDVKMKEKGDIPEGYSVSREKKERFSLILESASTNQTSMYLCASSLQGKKSQPQHFGDGTRLSIL.

As for this clonotype: This sequence may be a read error, since a much larger clone differs from it by one base. The rearrangement uses TRBV6-2 or TRBV6-3 and TRBJ1-1; D gene ambiguous. The germline gives CDR1 MNHEY, CDR2 SVGEGT. The CDR3 totals 12 residues. V was pared by 4 bases and J by 5 bases, with 8 bases between. The CDR3 nucleotides read TGTGCCAGCAGTTTGCTGGGGACTGAAGCTTTCTTT. Its translation: CASSLLGTEAFF.

The sample holds a few counts of this clonotype. The chain combines TRBV2 with TRBJ2-6; D remains unclear. Germline V gives CDR1 SNHLY, CDR2 FYNNEI. The CDR3 totals 15 residues. Trimming shortened V by 2 bases and J by 0 bases, and 5 bases separated the two germline ends. Here the CDR3 reads CASSELDSGANVLTF. CDR3 sequence (DNA): TGTGCCAGCAGTGAACTAGACTCTGGGGCCAACGTCCTGACTTTC.

The rearrangement joins TRBV7-9 to TRBJ1-6, with D possibly being TRBD1 (5 bases). Deletions cut 5 bases from V and 7 bases from J, with 15 bases between. Germline CDR1 and CDR2: SEHNR and FQNEAQ (reference sequence). The CDR3 totals 15 residues. The CDR3 nucleotides read TGTGCCAGCAGCCCGGGACGCCGGTTGAATTCACCCCTCCACTTT. As protein: CASSPGRRLNSPLHF.

This clonotype came up a few times. The chain is built from TRBV7-2 and TRBJ2-3, with 16 bases aligning to TRBD2. CDR1 SGHTA and CDR2 FQGNSA come from the germline V gene. The CDR3 contains 16 residues. The trim removed 4 bases at V and 4 bases at J, leaving 2 bases unmatched. The CDR3 nucleotides read TGTGCCAGCAGCTGGGGACTAGCGGGAGGGGCAGATACGCAGTATTTT. This encodes CASSWGLAGGADTQYF.

The chain employs TRBV7-2 and TRBJ2-5, with no clear D. CDR1 and CDR2 from the germline V gene are SGHTA and FQGNSA. V shed 2 bases and J shed 5 bases, with 9 bases lying between them. CDR3 size: 13 residues. This CDR3 is CASSLTLVETQYF. The CDR3 DNA reads as TGTGCCAGCAGCTTAACACTGGTGGAGACCCAGTACTTC.

This clonotype was counted ten times or more. J is TRBJ2-3 and V is TRBV5-5, with D perhaps matching TRBD1 or TRBD2 (6 bases each). The V gene's germline CDR1 is SGHKS and CDR2 YYEKEE (reference sequence). The V end was cut by 2 bases, the J end by 4 bases, with 11 bases between. The CDR3 contains 14 residues. The CDR3 is CASSLGGGSDTQYF. CDR3 nucleotide sequence: TGTGCCAGCAGCTTAGGGGGAGGATCAGATACGCAGTATTTT.

The table lists this clonotype with many counts. This chain links TRBV20-1 with TRBJ1-5, with unresolved D. CDR3 size: 13 residues. Trimming left V 6 bases short and J 1 base short, with 10 bases between. Germline assignment: CDR1 DFQATT and CDR2 SNEGSKA (reference sequence). The CDR3 DNA is TGCAGTGCCCCCCTTGGGAGCAATCAGCCCCAGCATTTT. Encoded protein: CSAPLGSNQPQHF.

This clonotype was counted ten times or more. V is TRBV20-1 and J is TRBJ2-7; 10 nucleotides agree with TRBD2. Germline lookup yields CDR1 DFQATT and CDR2 SNEGSKA (reference sequence). After removal of 6 bases from V and 4 bases from J, the junction contained 9 bases not matched to a gene. The CDR3 loop spans 14 amino acids. The chain's CDR3 is CSAPKAGGPYEQYF. The CDR3 DNA follows: TGCAGTGCACCCAAAGCGGGGGGGCCATACGAGCAGTACTTC.

This clonotype was seen only a few times. The chain joins TRBV29-1 to TRBJ2-7; D might be TRBD1 (6 bases). V lost 4 bases, J lost 0 bases, and 13 bases lay in between. CDR1 is SQVTM, CDR2 ANQGSEA, per germline. This CDR3 has 14 residues. For the CDR3, the DNA is TGCAGCGTTGGAGGGCAGGGGAGCTCCTACGAGCAGTACTTC. Amino acids: CSVGGQGSSYEQYF.

This clonotype was counted many times. The chain carries TRBV3-1 and TRBJ1-5; D remains ambiguous. This CDR3 has 13 residues. The germline V gene has CDR1 LGHDT and CDR2 YNNKEL (reference sequence). V was clipped by 3 bases and J by 7 bases, with 10 bases between them. As DNA, the CDR3 is TGTGCCAGCAGCCAGGGTATCGGGCAGCCCCAGCATTTT. This sequence encodes CASSQGIGQPQHF.

The V and J genes are TRBV12-3 or TRBV12-4 and TRBJ2-7; 7 bases align to TRBD1. CDR3 length equals 14 residues. The V segment lost 7 bases and the J segment 2 bases; nucleotides outside the gene matches: 8. This CDR3 reads CASTLEGGPYEQYF. CDR3 in DNA: TGTGCCAGCACCCTAGAAGGGGGCCCCTACGAGCAGTACTTC.

This clonotype was observed a handful of times. The genes are TRBV20-1 and TRBJ2-6; a weak D match, TRBD1 (6 bases). The CDR3 has 15 residues. The V and J ends lost 1 base and 2 bases respectively, with 9 bases between them. Germline CDR1 reads DFQATT; CDR2 reads SNEGSKA (reference sequence). For the CDR3, the DNA is TGCAGTGCTAGAGGTGGGGGCCCTGGGGCCAACGTCCTGACTTTC. The encoded protein is CSARGGGPGANVLTF.

The sample holds a few counts of this clonotype. This chain uses TRBV19 with TRBJ1-5, with D perhaps matching TRBD1 (6 bases). Trimming stripped 2 bases from V and 1 base from J, with 9 bases between. Looked up from germline, CDR1 is LNHDA and CDR2 is SQIVND (reference sequence). This CDR3 region has 15 residues. CDR3 region: CASSIQGSSNQPQHF. CDR3 coding DNA: TGTGCCAGTAGTATACAGGGGTCGAGCAATCAGCCCCAGCATTTT.

This clonotype was picked up a small number of times. CDR3: CASSLAEGLNTEAFF. DNA for the CDR3: TGCGCCAGCAGCTTGGCCGAGGGATTGAACACTGAAGCTTTCTTT. V usage is TRBV5-1 and J usage is TRBJ1-1; D gene ambiguous. CDR1 and CDR2 from the germline V gene are SGHRS and YFSETQ. The CDR3 has 15 amino acids. Trimming left V 0 bases short and J 0 bases short, with 9 bases between.

This clonotype has more than one count but fewer than ten. The junction departs from the called germline gene at one end, perhaps through a read error. The V gene is TRBV29-1, the J gene TRBJ2-1; D unclear. The V gene's germline CDR1 is SQVTM and CDR2 ANQGSEA. The length of the CDR3 is 9 residues. CDR3 sequence: CSVDGPVCF. The CDR3 region has the DNA TGCAGCGTTGATGGACCCGTATGCTTC.

This clonotype showed up many times. The chain employs TRBV12-3 or TRBV12-4 and TRBJ2-5; D may be TRBD1 or TRBD2 (6 bases each). The CDR3 has 13 residues. V was cut by 3 bases and J by 4 bases, with 9 bases left in between. CDR3 protein: CASSLSGAETQYF. CDR3 DNA: TGTGCCAGCAGTTTGTCGGGGGCAGAGACCCAGTACTTC.